This passage covers 16 T cell receptor beta chains from one sample sequenced in a study of blood T cell repertoires in COVID-19. The data were produced by immunoSEQ multiplex PCR, yet TCRdb's version contains in-frame clones alone and is incomplete. The table shows 210,000 or so clones, with around four fifths occurring only once. The specimen sequenced was peripheral blood. Receptors were obtained from a woman aged 80 or older with active or convalescent COVID-19.

The V call is TRBV10-2, the J call TRBJ1-2; TRBD1 agrees at 10 bases. The CDR3 is 14 residues long. J gave up 6 bases and V 0 bases, and 1 base lay outside the gene matches. From germline, CDR1 is WSHSY and CDR2 SAAADI. DNA of the CDR3: TGCGCCAGCAGTGAGTCGGGGACAGGGGATGGCTACACCTTC. This sequence encodes CASSESGTGDGYTF.

The chain carries TRBV6-1 and TRBJ2-1, with D perhaps matching TRBD1 (6 bases). Per germline, CDR1 MNHNS and CDR2 SASEGT. Trimming took off 7 bases at V and 10 bases at J, with 26 bases between the two ends. This CDR3 region has 16 residues. CDR3 nucleotide sequence: TGTGCCAGCAACGAAGCCACAACGACAGGCCCCGGGGAGCAGTTCTTC. Its protein is CASNEATTTGPGEQFF.

The chain is built from TRBV5-1 and TRBJ2-7; 10 bases fit TRBD1. Germline lookup yields CDR1 SGHRS and CDR2 YFSETQ. The V gene end was trimmed by 0 bases and the J gene end by 2 bases; junction bases not matched to a gene: 5. The CDR3 runs 16 residues. CDR3 sequence (DNA): TGCGCCAGCAGCTTGGCAGGACAGGGGGTCACCTACGAGCAGTACTTC. Protein sequence: CASSLAGQGVTYEQYF.

The chain employs TRBV5-1 and TRBJ2-7; the match to TRBD1 covers 8 bases. V shed 0 bases, J shed 3 bases, and the junction held 2 bases outside the gene matches. Germline V gene lookup returns CDR1 SGHRS and CDR2 YFSETQ. There are 14 residues in the CDR3. CDR3 in DNA: TGCGCCAGCAGCTTGGTGGGACAGGACTACGAGCAGTACTTC. This translates into CASSLVGQDYEQYF. Drawing the rest from reference TRBV5-1 and TRBJ2-7, the complete variable domain is KAGVTQTPRYLIKTRGQQVTLSCSPISGHRSVSWYQQTPGQGLQFLFEYFSETQRNKGNFPGRFSGRQFSNSRSEMNVSTLELGDSALYLCASSLVGQDYEQYFGPGTRLTVT.

The chain uses TRBV4-1 and TRBJ2-3; a weak D match, TRBD2 (7 bases). The V end lost 3 bases, the J end lost 4 bases, and 20 bases lay between the germline ends. The CDR3 contains 17 residues. Germline CDR1 and CDR2: MGHRA and YSYEKL. The CDR3 protein is CASSHLRRGGLPDTQYF. The CDR3 bases are TGCGCCAGCAGCCACCTGAGGAGGGGGGGCCTCCCAGATACGCAGTATTTT.

This clone was recorded once. The rearrangement links TRBV28 to TRBJ2-3; 10 bases map to TRBD1. This CDR3 contains 15 residues. Germline CDR1 is MDHEN and CDR2 is SYDVKM. V lost 7 bases to trimming and J lost 2 bases; unmatched junction nucleotides: 6. CDR3 in amino acids: CASTSGQGITDTQYF. CDR3 DNA: TGTGCCAGCACCTCGGGACAGGGGATCACAGATACGCAGTATTTT. Complete variable domain (other parts from reference TRBV28 and TRBJ2-3): DVKVTQSSRYLVKRTGEKVFLECVQDMDHENMFWYRQDPGLGLRLIYFSYDVKMKEKGDIPEGYSVSREKKERFSLILESASTNQTSMYLCASTSGQGITDTQYFGPGTRLTVL.

V and J are TRBV10-1 and TRBJ2-2; 12 positions match TRBD2. This CDR3 contains 17 residues. The V and J ends lost 7 bases and 1 base, in that order; junction bases with no gene match: 7. Germline V CDR1 and CDR2: WNHNN, SYGVQD (reference sequence). The CDR3 sequence: CASISSGGARNTGELFF. CDR3 DNA: TGCGCCAGCATCTCTAGCGGGGGGGCAAGGAACACCGGGGAGCTGTTTTTT.

CDR3 sequence (DNA): TGCAGCGGACAGAAGGGGGTGGGGGAGCAGTACTTC. Translation gives CSGQKGVGEQYF. This chain links TRBV29-1 with TRBJ2-7, with D maybe TRBD1 (6 bases). The germline CDR1 and CDR2 sequences are SQVTM and ANQGSEA. The CDR3 is 12 amino acids. Between the trimmed V and J ends, which lost 7 bases and 7 bases, there was a span of 17 bases.

The J gene is TRBJ2-2, the V gene TRBV12-5, with a possible D match to TRBD2 (5 bases). In germline, CDR1 is LGHNT, CDR2 FRNRAP. The CDR3 has 14 amino acids. V shed 3 bases and J shed 0 bases, with 5 bases lying between them. The CDR3 sequence is CASGFSANTGELFF. The CDR3 bases are TGTGCTAGTGGTTTTAGCGCGAACACCGGGGAGCTGTTTTTT.

The chain employs TRBV11-1 and TRBJ2-7; no definite D call. CDR3 length: 11 residues. V lost 5 bases and J 1 base, leaving 3 bases between the germline ends. CDR1 SGHAT and CDR2 FQDESV come from the germline V gene (reference sequence). Written as DNA, the CDR3 is TGTGCCAGCAGCATATCCTACGAGCAGTACTTC. This sequence encodes CASSISYEQYF.

The chain is built from TRBV24-1 and TRBJ2-5, with a weak D call TRBD2 (6 bases). The germline V gene encodes CDR1 KGHDR and CDR2 SFDVKD. This CDR3 region has 18 residues. Between the trimmed V and J ends, which lost 2 bases and 4 bases, there was a span of 22 bases. The CDR3 protein is CATSDSTADIRRGETQYF. The CDR3 DNA follows: TGTGCCACCAGTGATTCGACAGCAGACATCAGGAGGGGAGAGACCCAGTACTTC.

The chain uses TRBV5-1 and TRBJ2-5; 9 nucleotides agree with TRBD1. The V gene end was trimmed by 3 bases and the J gene end by 2 bases; junction bases not matched to a gene: 5. The CDR3 consists of 15 residues. Germline V gene sequence: CDR1 SGHRS, CDR2 YFSETQ. The CDR3 is CASSSGTGTQETQYF. The CDR3 bases are TGCGCCAGCAGCTCCGGGACAGGGACACAAGAGACCCAGTACTTC.

Details on this clone: Other nucleotide sequences in the sample specify the same CDR3. The V gene is TRBV4-1, the J gene TRBJ2-2, with D perhaps TRBD2 (7 bases). The V gene lost 3 bases and the J gene lost 6 bases, with 14 bases spanning the gap. Germline CDR1 reads MGHRA; CDR2 reads YSYEKL. This CDR3 is 15 amino acids long. In nucleotides, the CDR3 is TGCGCCAGCAGCCACGTGGGGGGGCGGGCCGGGGAGCTGTTTTTT. Amino acids: CASSHVGGRAGELFF.

The chain has TRBV4-2 and TRBJ1-5, with TRBD1 matching over 9 bases. This CDR3 contains 17 residues. V lost 1 base and J lost 1; bases outside the gene matches: 5. Germline lookup yields CDR1 LGHNA and CDR2 YNFKEQ. In nucleotides, the CDR3 is TGTGCCAGCAGCCAAGGTTTACAGGGGGCAAGCAATCAGCCCCAGCATTTT. The encoded protein is CASSQGLQGASNQPQHF.

The V and J genes are TRBV7-2 and TRBJ2-1, with 7 bases lining up with TRBD2. CDR3 length: 16 residues. V lost 5 bases to trimming and J lost 3 bases; unmatched junction nucleotides: 10. Per germline, CDR1 SGHTA and CDR2 FQGNSA. In DNA form, the CDR3 reads TGTGCCAGCAGCACCCCCTGGACTAGTAACTACAATGAGCAGTTCTTC. Its translation: CASSTPWTSNYNEQFF.

The chain has TRBV6-5 and TRBJ1-2; D gene ambiguous. Germline-derived CDR1 and CDR2 are MNHEY and SVGAGI. This CDR3 is 13 amino acids long. Between the trimmed V and J ends, which lost 5 bases and 5 bases, there was a span of 12 bases. For the CDR3, the DNA is TGTGCCAGCAGTCTAGACCGGAATTATGGCTACACCTTC. Residues: CASSLDRNYGYTF.